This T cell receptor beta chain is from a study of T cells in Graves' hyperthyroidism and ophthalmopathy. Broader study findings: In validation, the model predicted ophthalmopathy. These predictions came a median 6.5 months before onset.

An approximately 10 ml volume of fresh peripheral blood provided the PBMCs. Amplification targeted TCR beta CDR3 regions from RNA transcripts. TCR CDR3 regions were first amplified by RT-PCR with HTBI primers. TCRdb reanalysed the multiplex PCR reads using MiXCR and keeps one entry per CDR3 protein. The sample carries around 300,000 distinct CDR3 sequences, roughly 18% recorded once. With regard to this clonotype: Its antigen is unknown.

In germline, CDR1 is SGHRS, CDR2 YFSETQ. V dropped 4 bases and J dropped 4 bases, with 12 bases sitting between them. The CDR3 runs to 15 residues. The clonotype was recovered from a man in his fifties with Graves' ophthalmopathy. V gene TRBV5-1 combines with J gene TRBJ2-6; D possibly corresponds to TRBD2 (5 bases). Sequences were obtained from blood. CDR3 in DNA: TGCGCCAGCAGCATCTGGGGAGAGGGGGCCAACGTCCTGACTTTC. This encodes CASSIWGEGANVLTF.